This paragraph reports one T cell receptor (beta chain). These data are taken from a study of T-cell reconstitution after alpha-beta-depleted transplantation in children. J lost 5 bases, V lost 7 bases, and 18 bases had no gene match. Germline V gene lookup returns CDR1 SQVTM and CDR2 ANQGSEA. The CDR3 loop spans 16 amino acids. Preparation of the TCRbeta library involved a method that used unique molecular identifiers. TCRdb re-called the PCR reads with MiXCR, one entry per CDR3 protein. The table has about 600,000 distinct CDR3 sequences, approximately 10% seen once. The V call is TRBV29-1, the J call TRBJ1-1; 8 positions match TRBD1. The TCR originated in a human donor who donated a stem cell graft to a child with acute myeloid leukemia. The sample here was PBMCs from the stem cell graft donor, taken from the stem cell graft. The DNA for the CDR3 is TGCAGCGACGAGGACAGGGAAGGAGTTAGGTTGACTGAAGCTTTCTTT. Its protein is CSDEDREGVRLTEAFF.